A single sample is the source of the 31 T cell receptor beta chains below, sequenced in a study of cytomegalovirus exposure and HLA in healthy donors. Primers included in the PCR were 60 Vbeta and 13 Jbeta primers. Clones were read by immunoSEQ multiplex PCR, and TCRdb kept only the in-frame ones, dropping some. The sample consists of around 190,000 clones, roughly 88% of them appearing once. Specimen: PBMCs. These receptors all stem from a girl under 10 years old in good health and CMV-seropositive.

This rearrangement joins TRBV19 to TRBJ2-7; maybe TRBD1 (5 bases). Germline V CDR1 and CDR2: LNHDA, SQIVND (reference sequence). The CDR3 has 15 residues. Trimming pared 6 bases from V and 1 base from J, leaving 16 bases between. The CDR3 sequence: CASRGLTTVSYEQYF. CDR3 nucleotides: TGTGCCAGTAGGGGGCTGACCACGGTATCCTACGAGCAGTACTTC.

The CDR3 sequence: CASSMTGFGYTF. The CDR3 nucleotides read TGTGCCAGCAGCATGACAGGTTTTGGCTACACCTTC. The chain carries TRBV5-8 and TRBJ1-2, with a possible D match to TRBD1 (6 bases). Germline-derived CDR1 and CDR2 are SGHTS and YDEGEE. V dropped 4 bases and J dropped 7 bases, with 11 bases sitting between them. The CDR3 runs to 12 residues.

The CDR3 spells CASSLGQADEQYF. The CDR3 DNA sequence: TGCGCCAGCAGCCTAGGACAGGCAGACGAGCAGTACTTC. This sequence joins TRBV5-1 and TRBJ2-7; 7 positions agree with TRBD1. This CDR3 is 13 amino acids long. The V gene end was trimmed by 4 bases and the J gene end by 5 bases; junction bases not matched to a gene: 6. Per germline, CDR1 SGHRS and CDR2 YFSETQ.

This rearrangement joins TRBV10-3 to TRBJ2-1; TRBD2 agrees at 10 bases. Germline loops: CDR1 ENHRY, CDR2 SYGVKD. There are 17 residues in the CDR3. Trimming removed 3 bases from V and 7 bases from J; junction bases left unmatched: 12. CDR3 protein: CAISDPAGGWGMNEQFF. DNA for the CDR3: TGTGCCATCAGTGACCCAGCGGGAGGGTGGGGAATGAATGAGCAGTTCTTC.

The chain links TRBV10-2 to TRBJ2-1, with a tentative D call TRBD2 (7 bases). CDR3 length equals 14 residues. The V gene lost 2 bases and the J gene lost 7 bases, with 12 bases spanning the gap. Germline CDR1 is WSHSY and CDR2 is SAAADI. CDR3: CASSEGGAQNEQFF. In DNA, the CDR3 is TGCGCCAGCAGTGAGGGGGGGGCGCAAAATGAGCAGTTCTTC.

The chain employs TRBV2 and TRBJ1-4; D gene unclear. Between the trimmed V and J ends, which lost 6 bases and 4 bases, there was a span of 12 bases. This CDR3 has 14 residues. In germline, CDR1 is SNHLY, CDR2 FYNNEI. The CDR3 is CASRTGDYNEKLFF. In DNA form, the CDR3 reads TGTGCCAGCAGGACGGGCGACTATAATGAAAAACTGTTTTTT.

The rearrangement links TRBV10-1 to TRBJ2-3, with 9 bases identical to TRBD2. The germline gives CDR1 WNHNN, CDR2 SYGVQD (reference sequence). This CDR3 contains 17 residues. The J segment lost 2 bases and the V segment lost 0 bases, leaving 6 bases of the junction unmatched. The CDR3 region is CASSESKLAGLTDTQYF. CDR3 DNA: TGCGCCAGCAGTGAGTCGAAACTAGCGGGCCTCACAGATACGCAGTATTTT.

The V and J genes are TRBV7-8 and TRBJ1-4; D uncertain. Germline V gives CDR1 SGHVS, CDR2 FQNEAQ. V was clipped by 1 base and J by 5 bases, with 8 bases between them. This CDR3 is 14 amino acids long. The CDR3 bases are TGTGCCAGCAGCTTAGTTAACACCAATGAAAAACTGTTTTTT. This codes for CASSLVNTNEKLFF. Filled out from reference TRBV7-8 and TRBJ1-4, the complete variable domain reads GAGVSQSPRYKVAKRGQDVALRCDPISGHVSLFWYQQALGQGPEFLTYFQNEAQLDKSGLPSDRFFAERPEGSVSTLKIQRTQQEDSAVYLCASSLVNTNEKLFFGSGTQLSVL.

V usage is TRBV19 and J usage is TRBJ1-6; 7 bases are shared with TRBD1. The CDR3 covers 15 residues. CDR1 is LNHDA and CDR2 is SQIVND in the germline V gene (reference sequence). With V trimmed by 5 bases and J by 9 bases, 10 bases remained unmatched. This chain's CDR3 is CASSLKTGAGSPLHF. In nucleotides, the CDR3 is TGTGCCAGTAGTCTAAAAACAGGGGCAGGTTCACCCCTCCACTTT.

The chain combines TRBV30 with TRBJ2-2; TRBD2 matches 7 bases. CDR1 GTSNPN and CDR2 SVGIG come from the germline V gene (reference sequence). V shed 8 bases and J 3 bases; nucleotides not matched to a gene: 9. The CDR3 has 14 residues. CDR3 sequence reads: CAHNRDYYTGELFF. The CDR3 DNA sequence: TGTGCCCACAACCGGGACTATTACACCGGGGAGCTGTTTTTT.

The V call is TRBV29-1, the J call TRBJ1-2; 7 nucleotides align to TRBD1. Per the germline V gene, CDR1 is SQVTM and CDR2 is ANQGSEA. CDR3 size: 14 residues. Trimming removed 5 bases from V and 7 bases from J; junction bases left unmatched: 13. The CDR3 region has the DNA TGCAGCGTTACCGACCCCGGGACAGAGGCTGGCTACACCTTC. It yields the protein CSVTDPGTEAGYTF.

The chain combines TRBV4-2 with TRBJ2-7; D possibly corresponds to TRBD1 (5 bases). The CDR3 has 13 residues. V lost 0 bases and J lost 6, with 9 bases in between. The V gene's germline CDR1 is LGHNA and CDR2 YNFKEQ. This CDR3 is CASSQDWQGEQYF. The CDR3 region has the DNA TGTGCCAGCAGCCAAGATTGGCAGGGCGAGCAGTACTTC.

This clone has just one count. The genes are TRBV15 and TRBJ1-1; no firm D call. CDR1 and CDR2 from the germline V gene are LNHNV and YYDKDF (reference sequence). The CDR3 spans 12 residues. Trimming took 3 bases from V and 7 from J, leaving 9 bases between them. The CDR3 nucleotides are TGTGCCACCAGCAGTAGTCCTCTTGAAGCTTTCTTT. This gives the protein CATSSSPLEAFF.

The V and J genes are TRBV2 and TRBJ1-5; D remains unclear. The CDR3 consists of 14 residues. Germline V gives CDR1 SNHLY, CDR2 FYNNEI. V lost 10 bases to trimming and J lost 0 bases, with 13 bases between them. CDR3 bases: TGTGCCACCACCGAGAGTTATAGCAATCAGCCCCAGCATTTT. It codes for CATTESYSNQPQHF.

The chain combines TRBV2 with TRBJ2-1, with 10 nucleotides matching TRBD1. The CDR3 totals 18 residues. Trimming removed 5 bases from V and 0 bases from J; junction bases left unmatched: 10. Germline-derived CDR1 and CDR2 are SNHLY and FYNNEI. CDR3 DNA sequence: TGTGCCAGCAGTCGACAGGGGGCCCGGACACACTCCTACAATGAGCAGTTCTTC. Protein product: CASSRQGARTHSYNEQFF.

The chain uses TRBV6-5 and TRBJ2-2, with D tentatively TRBD1 (5 bases). Germline lookup yields CDR1 MNHEY and CDR2 SVGAGI. The CDR3 is made up of 13 amino acids. Trimming took 6 bases from V and 1 from J, leaving 6 bases between them. CDR3 DNA: TGTGCCAGCAGCACAGGGAACACCGGGGAGCTGTTTTTT. Translating it yields CASSTGNTGELFF.

The chain uses TRBV5-6 and TRBJ2-7, with 8 bases that match TRBD2. Germline CDR1 and CDR2: SGHDT and YYEEEE. This CDR3 is built from 14 residues. The V gene end was trimmed by 4 bases and the J gene end by 2 bases; junction bases not matched to a gene: 5. The CDR3 is CASSLGLGAYEQYF. The CDR3 nucleotides are TGTGCCAGCAGCCTGGGACTAGGGGCCTACGAGCAGTACTTC.

V gene TRBV6-1 combines with J gene TRBJ1-1; 10 positions agree with TRBD1. This CDR3 is 13 amino acids long. From germline, CDR1 is MNHNS and CDR2 SASEGT. Germline trimming cut 6 bases from V and 5 bases from J; bases unmatched to any gene: 3. The CDR3 is CASRGQGGTEAFF. In nucleotides, the CDR3 is TGTGCCAGCAGAGGACAGGGGGGGACTGAAGCTTTCTTT.

This clone was observed a few times. This rearrangement joins TRBV2 to TRBJ1-6, with D hard to call. Per germline, CDR1 SNHLY and CDR2 FYNNEI. This CDR3 region has 12 residues. Trimming cost V 1 base and J 10 bases, with 5 bases left between them. This CDR3 is CASSEDSSPLHF. The CDR3 DNA reads TGTGCCAGCAGTGAAGACAGCTCACCCCTCCACTTT. The entire variable domain, with the rest obtained from reference TRBV2 and TRBJ1-6, is as follows: EPEVTQTPSHQVTQMGQEVILRCVPISNHLYFYWYRQILGQKVEFLVSFYNNEISEKSEIFDDQFSVERPDGSNFTLKIRSTKLEDSAMYFCASSEDSSPLHFGNGTRLTVT.

This clone occurred a few times. The rearrangement links TRBV25-1 to TRBJ1-4, with 7 bases aligning to TRBD1. The germline gives CDR1 MGHDK, CDR2 SYGVNS. Losses at the gene ends were 5 bases for V and 7 bases for J; bases not matched to a gene: 10. This CDR3 is 15 amino acids long. This CDR3 is CASSIQGGVGEKLFF. CDR3 coding DNA: TGTGCCAGCAGTATACAAGGGGGCGTGGGTGAAAAACTGTTTTTT. The full variable domain, in which reference TRBV25-1 and TRBJ1-4 provide the parts outside the CDR3, is EADIYQTPRYLVIGTGKKITLECSQTMGHDKMYWYQQDPGMELHLIHYSYGVNSTEKGDLSSESTVSRIRTEHFPLTLESARPSHTSQYLCASSIQGGVGEKLFFGSGTQLSVL.

The rearrangement links TRBV12-5 to TRBJ1-2; the match to TRBD1 covers 9 bases. Looked up from germline, CDR1 is LGHNT and CDR2 is FRNRAP. After removal of 3 bases from V and 7 bases from J, the junction contained 12 bases not matched to a gene. This CDR3 has 16 residues. The CDR3 sequence: CASGFGSTGGPRGYTF. The CDR3 nucleotides read TGTGCTAGTGGTTTTGGGTCCACAGGGGGCCCCCGTGGCTACACCTTC. Full variable domain (outside the CDR3, taken from reference TRBV12-5 and TRBJ1-2): DARVTQTPRHKVTEMGQEVTMRCQPILGHNTVFWYRQTMMQGLELLAYFRNRAPLDDSGMPKDRFSAEMPDATLATLKIQPSEPRDSAVYFCASGFGSTGGPRGYTFGSGTRLTVV.

The gene calls are TRBV27 and TRBJ1-5; D call uncertain. Germline V gene data show CDR1 as MNHEY and CDR2 as SMNVEV (reference sequence). This CDR3 has 13 residues. The V end lost 2 bases, the J end lost 0 bases, and 2 bases lay between the germline ends. CDR3 loop: CASSLLSNQPQHF. CDR3 in DNA: TGTGCCAGCAGTTTACTTAGCAATCAGCCCCAGCATTTT.

The V gene is TRBV7-2, the J gene TRBJ1-1; weak D call: TRBD1 (5 bases). With 2 bases removed from V and 8 bases from J, the gap between germline ends came to 15 bases. This CDR3 has 14 residues. CDR1 is SGHTA, CDR2 FQGNSA, per germline. CDR3 nucleotide sequence: TGTGCCAGCAGCTTATATTTACGGGGGGAGGAAGCTTTCTTT. It codes for CASSLYLRGEEAFF.

The V gene is TRBV21-1, the J gene TRBJ2-7; no DNA check was done on the table's D call, TRBD2. TRBV21-1 is tagged as a pseudogene. The CDR3 consists of 16 residues. CDR3 in amino acids: CASSKGLAWDSYEQYF. Written as DNA, the CDR3 is TGTGCCAGCAGCAAGGGACTAGCTTGGGACTCCTACGAGCAGTACTTC.

The CDR3 spells CATRAGTDTQYF. The CDR3 DNA is TGTGCCACCAGGGCTGGCACAGATACGCAGTATTTT. The chain uses TRBV6-5 and TRBJ2-3, with D maybe TRBD1 (5 bases). Trimming stripped 10 bases from V and 1 base from J, with 9 bases between. Per the germline V gene, CDR1 is MNHEY and CDR2 is SVGAGI. This CDR3 contains 12 residues.

A single count supports this clone. V is TRBV6-4 and J is TRBJ2-1; TRBD2 matches 9 bases. The CDR3 extends over 14 amino acids. V dropped 2 bases and J dropped 7; count of bases not matched to a gene: 3. CDR1 and CDR2 from the germline V gene are MRHNA and SNTAGT. The CDR3 nucleotides read TGTGCCAGCAGTGACCGCGGGGGGGGTAATGAGCAGTTCTTC. Protein sequence: CASSDRGGGNEQFF.

The chain links TRBV27 to TRBJ2-7; 8 bases map to TRBD1. CDR1 is MNHEY and CDR2 is SMNVEV in the germline V gene (reference sequence). The CDR3 runs to 13 residues. Unmatched junction bases numbered 5, after V lost 3 bases and J lost 7 bases. The CDR3 region has the DNA TGTGCCAGCAGTTTGCAGGGGGCTGGGGAGCAGTACTTC. Its translation is CASSLQGAGEQYF.

The rearrangement links TRBV29-1 to TRBJ1-2, with D possibly being TRBD1 (5 bases). The CDR3 extends over 14 amino acids. Germline V gene lookup returns CDR1 SQVTM and CDR2 ANQGSEA. Trimming removed 6 bases at V and 4 bases at J, with 18 bases between. Written as DNA, the CDR3 is TGCAGCGTCCCGGGGGAGGGCCGTTTCTATGGCTACACCTTC. Translation: CSVPGEGRFYGYTF.

The rearrangement uses TRBV5-5 and TRBJ2-1, with TRBD2 matching 7 bases. CDR1 is SGHKS, CDR2 YYEKEE, per germline (reference sequence). The V gene end was trimmed by 1 base and the J gene end by 3 bases; junction bases not matched to a gene: 7. The CDR3 consists of 16 residues. The CDR3 is CASSLIGAGNYNEQFF. The CDR3 region has the DNA TGTGCCAGCAGCTTGATTGGAGCGGGAAACTACAATGAGCAGTTCTTC.

The chain uses TRBV10-3 and TRBJ2-7; 10 nucleotides align to TRBD1. The CDR3 sequence is 14 residues long. Unmatched junction bases numbered 5, after V lost 5 bases and J lost 4 bases. Germline-derived CDR1 and CDR2 are ENHRY and SYGVKD. CDR3: CAISPGQGRYEQYF. CDR3 bases: TGTGCCATCAGTCCGGGACAGGGGAGGTACGAGCAGTACTTC.

The gene calls are TRBV27 and TRBJ2-4; D call uncertain. The germline V and J ends were trimmed by 0 bases and 3 bases, with 6 bases remaining between them. The CDR3 is 14 amino acids. The germline CDR1 and CDR2 sequences are MNHEY and SMNVEV (reference sequence). CDR3 sequence: CASSLSPVKNIQYF. CDR3 in DNA: TGTGCCAGCAGTTTATCCCCTGTCAAAAACATTCAGTACTTC.